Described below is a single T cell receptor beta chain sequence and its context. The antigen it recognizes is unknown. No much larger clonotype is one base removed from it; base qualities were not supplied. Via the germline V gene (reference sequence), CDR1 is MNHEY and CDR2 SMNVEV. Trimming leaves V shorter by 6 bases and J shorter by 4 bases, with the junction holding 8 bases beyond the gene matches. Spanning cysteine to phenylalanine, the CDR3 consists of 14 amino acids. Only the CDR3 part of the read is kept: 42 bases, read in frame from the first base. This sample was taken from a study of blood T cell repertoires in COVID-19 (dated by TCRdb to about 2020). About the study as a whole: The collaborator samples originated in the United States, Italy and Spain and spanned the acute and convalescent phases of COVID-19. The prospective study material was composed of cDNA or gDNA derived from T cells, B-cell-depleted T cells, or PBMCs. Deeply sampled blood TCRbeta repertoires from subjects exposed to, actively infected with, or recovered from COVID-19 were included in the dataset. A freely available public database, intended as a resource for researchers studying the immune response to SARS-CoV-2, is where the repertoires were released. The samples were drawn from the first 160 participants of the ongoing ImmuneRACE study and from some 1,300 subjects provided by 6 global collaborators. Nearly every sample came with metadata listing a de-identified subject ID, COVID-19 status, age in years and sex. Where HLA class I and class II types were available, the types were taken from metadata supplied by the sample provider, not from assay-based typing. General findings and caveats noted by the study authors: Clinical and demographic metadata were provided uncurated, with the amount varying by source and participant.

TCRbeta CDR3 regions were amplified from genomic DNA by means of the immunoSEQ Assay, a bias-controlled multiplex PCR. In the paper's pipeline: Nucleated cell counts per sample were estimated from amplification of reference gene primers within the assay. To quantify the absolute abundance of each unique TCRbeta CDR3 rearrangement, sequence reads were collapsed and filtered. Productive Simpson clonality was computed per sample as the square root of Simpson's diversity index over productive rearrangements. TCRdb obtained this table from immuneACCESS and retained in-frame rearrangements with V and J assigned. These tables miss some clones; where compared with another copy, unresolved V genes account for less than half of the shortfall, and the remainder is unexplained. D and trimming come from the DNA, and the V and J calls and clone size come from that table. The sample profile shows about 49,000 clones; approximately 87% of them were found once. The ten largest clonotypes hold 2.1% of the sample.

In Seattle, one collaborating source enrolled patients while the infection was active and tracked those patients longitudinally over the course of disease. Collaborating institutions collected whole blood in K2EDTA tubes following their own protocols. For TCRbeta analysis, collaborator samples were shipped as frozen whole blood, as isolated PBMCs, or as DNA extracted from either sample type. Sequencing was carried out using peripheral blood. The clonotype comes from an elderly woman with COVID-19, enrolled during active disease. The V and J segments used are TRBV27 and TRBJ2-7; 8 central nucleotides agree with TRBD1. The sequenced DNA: TGTGCCAGCAGCCTCCAGGGGGCCAGTTACGAGCAGTACTTC. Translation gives CASSLQGASYEQYF.